At least ten counts were recorded for the clone carrying this T cell receptor (beta chain). The antigen remains undetermined. The junction departs from germline at one end; a sequencing error may be responsible. This sample was taken from a study of early T cells in non-severe SARS-CoV-2 infection. Study summary: Sequencing of bulk RNA from unsorted whole blood was done, without chain pairing. General study results and limits: A preference for anti-spike CD8 responses marked VDJdb matching, which missed private and CD4 specificities.

There are 14 residues in the CDR3. Germline V CDR1 and CDR2: LNHNV, YYDKDF (reference sequence). The TCR library protocol attached unique molecular identifiers to the individual cDNA molecules. In TCRdb, the 5' RACE reads were re-called with MiXCR into one record per CDR3 protein. The repertoire holds approximately 28,000 distinct CDR3 sequences, with roughly 4.5% as singletons. The sample was whole blood, taken at baseline. The sequence derives from an adult who was a healthcare worker with PCR-confirmed SARS-CoV-2 infection or an uninfected control (not recorded which). This chain connects TRBV15 to TRBJ1-2; the D gene is possibly TRBD1 (5 bases). The DNA for the CDR3 is TGTGCCACCAGAAGAGGGGCAGATCCTTATGGCTACACCTTC. Translating it yields CATRRGADPYGYTF. The full variable domain, in which reference TRBV15 and TRBJ1-2 provide the parts outside the CDR3, is DAMVIQNPRYQVTQFGKPVTLSCSQTLNHNVMYWYQQKSSQAPKLLFHYYDKDFNNEADTPDNFQSRRPNTSFCFLDIRSPGLGDTAMYLCATRRGADPYGYTFGSGTRLTVV.